Presented here are 7 T cell receptor beta chains from one specimen sequenced in a study of breast tumors, draining lymph nodes, adjacent tissues. Samples came from axillary lymph nodes draining the breast cancer. MiXCR, run by TCRdb on the multiplex PCR reads, gives a single entry per CDR3 protein. The sample records 200,000 or so distinct CDR3 sequences, 30% to 40% being singletons. Sequenced input: axillary lymph node tissue. The receptors were gathered from a female donor with breast cancer. Some clones in this sample may be carry-over from other donors' samples.

This clonotype turned up a few times. CDR3 residues: CASTPGGGWPSYGYTF. CDR3 DNA: TGTGCCAGCACCCCAGGGGGCGGCTGGCCCAGCTATGGCTACACCTTC. The J gene is TRBJ1-2, the V gene TRBV28; 8 nucleotides match TRBD1. Trimming took 7 bases from V and 4 from J; bases not matched to a gene: 14. Germline-derived CDR1 and CDR2 are MDHEN and SYDVKM. The CDR3 spans 16 residues.

This clonotype was found many times. CDR3 region: CASNPGGALGGELFF. The CDR3 DNA reads TGTGCCAGCAACCCCGGCGGGGCCCTCGGCGGGGAGCTGTTTTTT. J is TRBJ2-2 and V is TRBV2; TRBD2 is a possible D gene (6 bases). V was trimmed by 7 bases and J by 7 bases, leaving 19 bases between them. Per the germline V gene, CDR1 is SNHLY and CDR2 is FYNNEI. CDR3 length equals 15 residues.

The chain is built from TRBV24-1 and TRBJ1-4, with 8 bases that match TRBD1. This CDR3 is built from 16 residues. Germline V gene data show CDR1 as KGHDR and CDR2 as SFDVKD. Losses at the gene ends were 9 bases for V and 6 bases for J; bases not matched to a gene: 14. The CDR3: CATWSGQGHTDEKLFF. The CDR3 nucleotides are TGTGCCACCTGGTCAGGACAGGGTCATACAGATGAAAAACTGTTTTTT.

There are many counts of this clonotype. The chain combines TRBV24-1 with TRBJ2-5; 7 nucleotides match TRBD1. V dropped 3 bases and J dropped 1; count of bases not matched to a gene: 7. Germline V gene lookup returns CDR1 KGHDR and CDR2 SFDVKD. This CDR3 region has 16 residues. The CDR3 bases are TGTGCCACCAGTGATGTACGGACAGGCGCCCAAGAGACCCAGTACTTC. Protein product: CATSDVRTGAQETQYF.

V gene TRBV5-1 combines with J gene TRBJ2-2; D might be TRBD1 (6 bases). Between the trimmed V and J ends, which lost 4 bases and 8 bases, there was a span of 9 bases. The V gene's germline CDR1 is SGHRS and CDR2 YFSETQ. The CDR3 is 12 residues long. CDR3 loop: CASSAGQGELFF. DNA of the CDR3: TGCGCCAGCAGCGCTGGACAGGGGGAGCTGTTTTTT.

Ten or more counts support this clonotype. The chain joins TRBV12-3 or TRBV12-4 to TRBJ2-7, with D possibly matching TRBD1 (5 bases). V gave up 7 bases and J gave up 7 bases, with 17 bases separating them. The CDR3 consists of 13 residues. This chain's CDR3 is CASTPEGVREQYF. The CDR3 DNA reads TGTGCCAGCACCCCGGAAGGGGTCCGGGAGCAGTACTTC.

This clonotype came up many times. The chain has TRBV3-2 and TRBJ2-1. TRBV3-2 is deemed a pseudogene. The CDR3 consists of 13 residues. CDR3 protein: CASSQGVGRGQFF. CDR3 DNA: TGTGCCAGCAGCCAAGGGGTGGGTCGGGGGCAGTTCTTC.